The 21 T cell receptor beta chains below were found in one sample sequenced in a study of blood T cell repertoires in COVID-19. Assay: immunoSEQ multiplex PCR; the TCRdb copy retains only in-frame clones and omits some. The data contain about 240,000 clones, 86% of them singletons. Material for sequencing was peripheral blood. These receptors all stem from a man older than 75 with acute or convalescent COVID-19.

This chain connects TRBV11-2 to TRBJ2-3, with D possibly matching TRBD2 (5 bases). V lost 0 bases and J lost 4, with 8 bases in between. CDR1 SGHAT and CDR2 FQNNGV come from the germline V gene. The CDR3 is made up of 14 amino acids. The CDR3: CASSLEAAADTQYF. The CDR3 bases are TGTGCCAGCAGCTTAGAAGCAGCGGCAGATACGCAGTATTTT.

The chain joins TRBV19 to TRBJ1-4; 7 nucleotides align to TRBD1. Germline CDR1 is LNHDA and CDR2 is SQIVND (reference sequence). The length of the CDR3 is 13 residues. Losses at the gene ends were 7 bases for V and 8 bases for J; bases not matched to a gene: 7. This chain's CDR3 is CASTKTGREKLFF. The CDR3 bases are TGTGCCAGTACCAAGACAGGGAGGGAAAAACTGTTTTTT.

The chain uses TRBV6-1 and TRBJ1-1; 8 nucleotides agree with TRBD1. V shed 2 bases, J shed 3 bases, and the junction held 11 bases outside the gene matches. The CDR3 runs 17 residues. Germline V gene data show CDR1 as MNHNS and CDR2 as SASEGT. This CDR3 is CASSETAGGVWDTEAFF. The DNA for the CDR3 is TGTGCCAGCAGTGAAACTGCAGGGGGCGTTTGGGACACTGAAGCTTTCTTT.

The chain is built from TRBV14 and TRBJ2-7; 7 positions match TRBD1. The CDR3 runs to 13 residues. Germline V gene sequence: CDR1 SGHDN, CDR2 FVKESK. The J segment lost 3 bases and the V segment lost 4 bases, leaving 3 bases of the junction unmatched. The CDR3 DNA reads as TGTGCCAGCAGCCGGGACAGAGGCTACGAGCAGTACTTC. It codes for CASSRDRGYEQYF. The entire variable domain, with the rest obtained from reference TRBV14 and TRBJ2-7, is as follows: EAGVTQFPSHSVIEKGQTVTLRCDPISGHDNLYWYRRVMGKEIKFLLHFVKESKQDESGMPNNRFLAERTGGTYSTLKVQPAELEDSGVYFCASSRDRGYEQYFGPGTRLTVT.

The V and J genes are TRBV7-9 and TRBJ2-1; 8 bases match TRBD1. The CDR3 is 17 amino acids. J gave up 6 bases and V 3 bases, and 13 bases lay outside the gene matches. The germline V gene has CDR1 SEHNR and CDR2 FQNEAQ (reference sequence). The CDR3 bases are TGTGCCAGCAGCTTTCCCCTACTGACAGGGGTTGGCAATGAGCAGTTCTTC. The encoded protein is CASSFPLLTGVGNEQFF. The variable domain in full, with the rest retrieved from reference TRBV7-9 and TRBJ2-1, is DTGVSQNPRHKITKRGQNVTFRCDPISEHNRLYWYRQTLGQGPEFLTYFQNEAQLEKSRLLSDRFSAERPKGSFSTLEIQRTEQGDSAMYLCASSFPLLTGVGNEQFFGPGTRLTVL.

The chain couples TRBV19 to TRBJ1-1; D is undetermined. This CDR3 region has 15 residues. V was trimmed by 1 base and J by 0 bases, leaving 9 bases between them. CDR1 and CDR2 (germline): LNHDA, SQIVND (reference sequence). CDR3 sequence reads: CASSIAVTVNTEAFF. Here the CDR3 DNA reads TGTGCCAGTAGTATAGCCGTAACAGTGAACACTGAAGCTTTCTTT.

This clone was counted a few times. This chain uses TRBV5-1 with TRBJ1-5; D is undetermined. The CDR3 runs 16 residues. V lost 1 base to trimming and J lost 4 bases, with 15 bases between them. Germline V lookup: CDR1 SGHRS, CDR2 YFSETQ. CDR3 in amino acids: CASSLSAGAFNQPQHF. The CDR3, as DNA: TGCGCCAGCAGCTTGTCGGCAGGCGCCTTTAATCAGCCCCAGCATTTT. The whole variable domain, remainder taken from reference TRBV5-1 and TRBJ1-5, is KAGVTQTPRYLIKTRGQQVTLSCSPISGHRSVSWYQQTPGQGLQFLFEYFSETQRNKGNFPGRFSGRQFSNSRSEMNVSTLELGDSALYLCASSLSAGAFNQPQHFGDGTRLSIL.

The chain has TRBV19 and TRBJ2-2; D perhaps matches TRBD2 (5 bases). The germline gives CDR1 LNHDA, CDR2 SQIVND (reference sequence). There are 16 residues in the CDR3. The V end lost 2 bases, the J end lost 2 bases, and 12 bases lay between the germline ends. CDR3 in DNA: TGTGCCAGTAGTATACCTGGCGGGTTAAACACCGGGGAGCTGTTTTTT. Its translation is CASSIPGGLNTGELFF.

Only one count was recorded for this clone. The chain is built from TRBV7-8 and TRBJ1-1, with 11 nucleotides matching TRBD1. The junction had 7 bases not matched to a gene; V was cut back by 0 bases and J by 1 base. CDR3 size: 18 residues. CDR1 is SGHVS and CDR2 is FQNEAQ in the germline V gene. CDR3 nucleotide sequence: TGTGCCAGCAGCTTAGCTCCTCGGACAGGGGGCGGGAACACTGAAGCTTTCTTT. It encodes CASSLAPRTGGGNTEAFF.

This chain joins TRBV3-1 (or the pseudogene TRBV3-2) and TRBJ2-7, with 12 bases identical to TRBD2. Germline CDR1 and CDR2: LGHDT and YNNKEL (reference sequence). The CDR3 has 14 amino acids. J lost 2 bases, V lost 5 bases, and 1 base had no gene match. As DNA, the CDR3 is TGTGCCAGCAGCTGGACTAGCGGGACCTACGAGCAGTACTTC. Amino acid sequence: CASSWTSGTYEQYF.

The chain combines TRBV10-2 with TRBJ2-7, with D unclear. V was trimmed by 1 base and J by 3 bases, leaving 4 bases between them. The CDR3 has 12 amino acids. Germline CDR1 WSHSY, CDR2 SAAADI. The CDR3 nucleotides read TGCGCCAGCAGTGAGTTAAACTACGAGCAGTACTTC. This gives the protein CASSELNYEQYF.

The chain has TRBV9 and TRBJ1-4; 8 bases match TRBD1. The CDR3 is 14 amino acids. From germline, CDR1 is SGDLS and CDR2 YYNGEE. The ends lost 6 bases at V and 4 bases at J; junction bases unmatched: 5. The CDR3 sequence is CASTAGGVNEKLFF. The CDR3 nucleotides are TGTGCCAGCACCGCAGGGGGCGTTAATGAAAAACTGTTTTTT.

This clone was seen a single time. The J gene is TRBJ2-7, the V gene TRBV4-2; 11 nucleotides match TRBD1. Germline assignment: CDR1 LGHNA and CDR2 YNFKEQ. Germline trimming cut 3 bases from V and 7 bases from J; bases unmatched to any gene: 5. This CDR3 is 14 amino acids long. The CDR3 sequence: CASSQIGQGAEQYF. The DNA of the CDR3 is TGTGCCAGCAGCCAGATAGGACAGGGGGCGGAGCAGTACTTC.

The chain recombines TRBV6-1 with TRBJ1-4; no reliable D call. Germline assignment: CDR1 MNHNS and CDR2 SASEGT. CDR3 length: 16 residues. The V and J ends lost 1 base and 4 bases respectively, with 13 bases between them. The CDR3 sequence: CASSEDGTVFNEKLFF. DNA for the CDR3: TGTGCCAGCAGTGAAGACGGAACAGTTTTTAATGAAAAACTGTTTTTT.

This rearrangement joins TRBV7-9 to TRBJ2-7; a possible D gene is TRBD2 (5 bases). V was cut by 2 bases and J by 0 bases, with 20 bases left in between. This CDR3 comprises 18 residues. The germline V gene has CDR1 SEHNR and CDR2 FQNEAQ (reference sequence). The CDR3 is CASSLHGGLRKSSYEQYF. CDR3 coding DNA: TGTGCCAGCAGCTTACACGGCGGGTTGAGAAAATCCTCCTACGAGCAGTACTTC.

V and J are TRBV3-1 (or the pseudogene TRBV3-2) and TRBJ2-7, with 7 bases lining up with TRBD1. Germline V CDR1 and CDR2: LGHDT, YNNKEL (reference sequence). The length of the CDR3 is 14 residues. J was trimmed by 2 bases and V by 4 bases; bases with no gene match: 5. Here the CDR3 DNA reads TGTGCCAGCAGCCCCTGGGACAGACCCTACGAGCAGTACTTC. Translating it yields CASSPWDRPYEQYF.

This clone was seen a handful of times. The chain uses TRBV7-8 and TRBJ1-1; D not resolved. CDR1 and CDR2 (germline): SGHVS, FQNEAQ. V lost 5 bases and J lost 8, with 12 bases in between. This CDR3 spans 12 amino acids. The CDR3 coding sequence is TGTGCCAGCAGCCCCTTGAAGAGAGAAGCTTTCTTT. Its protein is CASSPLKREAFF.

The chain uses TRBV5-5 and TRBJ2-7; 7 nucleotides line up with TRBD1. The V gene end was trimmed by 5 bases and the J gene end by 5 bases; junction bases not matched to a gene: 10. The CDR3 runs to 14 residues. Looked up from germline, CDR1 is SGHKS and CDR2 is YYEKEE (reference sequence). Here the CDR3 reads CASRRYRGINEQYF. The CDR3 DNA reads as TGTGCCAGCAGGCGATACAGGGGAATTAACGAGCAGTACTTC.

This sequence joins TRBV3-1 (or the pseudogene TRBV3-2) and TRBJ2-3; D is possibly TRBD2 (6 bases). Germline loops: CDR1 LGHDT, CDR2 YNNKEL (reference sequence). The CDR3 sequence is 14 residues long. V lost 0 bases and J lost 3, with 7 bases in between. The CDR3 spells CASSQEAGTDTQYF. DNA of the CDR3: TGTGCCAGCAGCCAAGAGGCGGGGACAGATACGCAGTATTTT.

This clone showed up just once. V and J are TRBV7-8 and TRBJ2-2; D is perhaps TRBD2 (5 bases). The V gene lost 3 bases and the J gene lost 1 base, with 12 bases spanning the gap. There are 16 residues in the CDR3. Germline assignment: CDR1 SGHVS and CDR2 FQNEAQ. The CDR3 DNA reads as TGTGCCAGCAGCTTTTCCCCGGCGGGGAACACCGGGGAGCTGTTTTTT. Translating it yields CASSFSPAGNTGELFF.

V and J are TRBV12-3 or TRBV12-4 and TRBJ1-1; a possible D gene is TRBD1 (6 bases). V lost 4 bases and J 5 bases, leaving 11 bases between the germline ends. The CDR3 is 13 residues long. The CDR3 DNA reads TGTGCCAGCAGTTCCCACAGGGCAACTGAAGCTTTCTTT. Its protein is CASSSHRATEAFF.